This passage covers 23 T cell receptor beta chains from one sample sequenced in a study of T-cell memory formation after mild COVID-19. TCRdb recomputed calls from the 5' RACE reads with MiXCR, one row per CDR3 protein. The sample lists 180,000 or so distinct CDR3 sequences, around 10% occurring once. The sample consisted of PBMCs or a T cell subset sorted from them (not recorded which). The receptor set was obtained from a young man who had mild COVID-19 (a few samples of this study predate the infection). Cell type and time point are not known.

Worth noting for this clonotype: One junction end disagrees with the germline gene, perhaps due to a read error. The genes are TRBV9 and TRBJ2-1, with D perhaps TRBD2 (5 bases). Germline values: CDR1 SGDLS, CDR2 YYNGEE. The CDR3 covers 14 residues. The CDR3 DNA follows: TGTGACAGCAGCGTAGGCCCGGGGTACAATGAGCAGTTCTTC. It encodes CDSSVGPGYNEQFF.

This chain connects TRBV4-1 to TRBJ1-1; D ambiguous. The CDR3 consists of 13 residues. The germline V gene has CDR1 MGHRA and CDR2 YSYEKL. V was pared by 0 bases and J by 5 bases, with 7 bases between. The chain's CDR3 is CASSQDKGTEAFF. DNA of the CDR3: TGCGCCAGCAGCCAAGATAAGGGAACTGAAGCTTTCTTT.

This chain links TRBV10-3 with TRBJ2-3, with TRBD2 identical over 9 bases. V lost 3 bases and J lost 2; bases outside the gene matches: 6. This CDR3 comprises 16 residues. Germline values: CDR1 ENHRY, CDR2 SYGVKD. As DNA, the CDR3 is TGTGCCATCAGTGATGTAGCGGGGGACCTCACAGATACGCAGTATTTT. It translates to CAISDVAGDLTDTQYF.

This sequence joins TRBV20-1 and TRBJ2-7, with D maybe TRBD1 (6 bases). Per the germline V gene, CDR1 is DFQATT and CDR2 is SNEGSKA (reference sequence). With 5 bases removed from V and 5 bases from J, the gap between germline ends came to 19 bases. The CDR3 runs 14 residues. Here the CDR3 DNA reads TGCAGTGCTTCCGGACAGCCAGCAGGGGACGAGCAGTACTTC. Its translation is CSASGQPAGDEQYF.

In its sample, this clonotype was seen a few times. The chain recombines TRBV6-1 with TRBJ2-3, with 12 bases identical to TRBD1. V dropped 2 bases and J dropped 2; count of bases not matched to a gene: 8. The CDR3 is 18 residues long. Germline CDR1 and CDR2: MNHNS and SASEGT. As DNA, the CDR3 is TGTGCCAGCAGTGAACGTGGGACAGGGGGCCGAGTCACAGATACGCAGTATTTT. Amino acid sequence: CASSERGTGGRVTDTQYF.

This chain joins TRBV6-5 and TRBJ1-2; 9 bases map to TRBD1. CDR1 and CDR2 (germline): MNHEY, SVGAGI. The CDR3 consists of 14 residues. With 2 bases clipped from V and 4 bases from J, the junction kept 2 bases outside the gene matches. This CDR3 is CASSYQDRGYGYTF. The DNA for the CDR3 is TGTGCCAGCAGTTACCAGGACAGGGGCTATGGCTACACCTTC.

The chain joins TRBV18 to TRBJ2-1, with 14 bases fitting TRBD2. CDR3 size: 17 residues. Germline V CDR1 and CDR2: KGHSH, LQKENI. J gave up 6 bases and V 2 bases, and 6 bases lay outside the gene matches. The CDR3 DNA reads TGTGCCAGCTCACCAGGACTAGCGGGGGGTCCTGGCAATGAGCAGTTCTTC. Amino acid sequence: CASSPGLAGGPGNEQFF.

This clonotype was observed at least ten times. The V gene is TRBV3-1, the J gene TRBJ2-2, with 14 bases aligning to TRBD2. Germline V gene lookup returns CDR1 LGHDT and CDR2 YNNKEL (reference sequence). Trimming took 4 bases from V and 7 from J; bases not matched to a gene: 2. The CDR3 loop spans 15 amino acids. This CDR3 is CASSRTSGGLGELFF. In DNA form, the CDR3 reads TGTGCCAGCAGCCGGACTAGCGGGGGGCTCGGGGAGCTGTTTTTT. The entire variable domain, with the rest obtained from reference TRBV3-1 and TRBJ2-2, is as follows: DTAVSQTPKYLVTQMGNDKSIKCEQNLGHDTMYWYKQDSKKFLKIMFSYNNKELIINETVPNRFSPKSPDKAHLNLHINSLELGDSAVYFCASSRTSGGLGELFFGEGSRLTVL.

This clonotype has just a few counts. The chain recombines TRBV5-1 with TRBJ2-5, with TRBD2 matching over 9 bases. V shed 0 bases and J 1 base; nucleotides not matched to a gene: 7. Per the germline V gene, CDR1 is SGHRS and CDR2 is YFSETQ. CDR3 length: 17 residues. The CDR3 sequence is CASSLGPTSGIQETQYF. The CDR3 region has the DNA TGCGCCAGCAGCTTGGGCCCGACTAGCGGAATCCAAGAGACCCAGTACTTC.

DNA for the CDR3: TGTGCCAGCAGCCAAGCTAGCAGCCGGGGGCACATTCAGTACTTC. The encoded protein is CASSQASSRGHIQYF. This sequence joins TRBV3-1 and TRBJ2-4; D is perhaps TRBD1 or TRBD2 (6 bases each). V was pared by 1 base and J by 8 bases, with 15 bases between. The CDR3 runs to 15 residues. The germline CDR1 and CDR2 sequences are LGHDT and YNNKEL (reference sequence).

The chain uses TRBV19 and TRBJ1-5, with 10 bases fitting TRBD1. Germline V gene sequence: CDR1 LNHDA, CDR2 SQIVND (reference sequence). The CDR3 sequence is 18 residues long. V was pared by 0 bases and J by 6 bases, with 11 bases of the junction left unmatched. The CDR3 loop reads CASSIDTGGTGVGQPQHF. In DNA, the CDR3 is TGTGCCAGTAGTATAGATACCGGAGGGACAGGGGTTGGTCAGCCCCAGCATTTT.

This chain joins TRBV5-4 and TRBJ2-3, with TRBD2 matching over 13 bases. Germline CDR1 reads SGHNT; CDR2 reads YYREEE (reference sequence). V trimming: 4 bases; J trimming: 2 bases; junction bases outside the gene matches: 4. This CDR3 is 16 amino acids long. CDR3 region: CASSQGTSGVTDTQYF. The CDR3 DNA reads as TGTGCCAGCAGCCAAGGGACTAGCGGGGTCACAGATACGCAGTATTTT. Drawing the rest from reference TRBV5-4 and TRBJ2-3, the complete variable domain is ETGVTQSPTHLIKTRGQQVTLRCSSQSGHNTVSWYQQALGQGPQFIFQYYREEENGRGNFPPRFSGLQFPNYSSELNVNALELDDSALYLCASSQGTSGVTDTQYFGPGTRLTVL.

This clonotype was seen only a few times. The rearrangement links TRBV7-3 to TRBJ2-2; D might be TRBD2 (6 bases). Germline V gene lookup returns CDR1 SGHTA and CDR2 FQGTGA. The CDR3 is 15 amino acids. V was clipped by 5 bases and J by 1 base, with 11 bases between them. The DNA for the CDR3 is TGTGCCAGCAGCCCTAACGGGAGGAACACCGGGGAGCTGTTTTTT. Translating it yields CASSPNGRNTGELFF.

V usage is TRBV27 and J usage is TRBJ1-1; unclear D gene. The germline gives CDR1 MNHEY, CDR2 SMNVEV (reference sequence). The CDR3 length is 16 residues. V was pared by 4 bases and J by 5 bases, with 20 bases between. This chain's CDR3 is CASSYRSGTKTTEAFF. DNA for the CDR3: TGTGCCAGCAGTTATCGCAGCGGCACAAAGACTACTGAAGCTTTCTTT.

This clonotype was detected only a few times. The chain links TRBV7-6 to TRBJ1-1, with D perhaps matching TRBD1 (5 bases). Trimming pared 5 bases from V and 5 bases from J, leaving 18 bases between. The CDR3 covers 15 residues. Looked up from germline, CDR1 is SGHVS and CDR2 is FNYEAQ. Here the CDR3 DNA reads TGTGCCAGCAGCCAGACCAATCAGGGAAGAACTGAAGCTTTCTTT. Its protein product is CASSQTNQGRTEAFF.

This clonotype has at least ten counts. The chain carries TRBV12-3 or TRBV12-4 and TRBJ1-1, with no clear D. V lost 8 bases to trimming and J lost 0 bases, with 10 bases between them. This CDR3 is 13 amino acids long. This CDR3 is CASQGRLNTEAFF. CDR3 nucleotide sequence: TGTGCCAGCCAAGGACGCCTGAACACTGAAGCTTTCTTT.

The chain has TRBV7-1 and TRBJ1-2, with 11 bases aligning to TRBD1. TRBV7-1 counts as an open reading frame of uncertain function. The CDR3 has 15 residues. Trimming at V came to 3 bases and at J to 4 bases, leaving 4 bases not matched to a gene. CDR3 DNA: TGTGCCAGCAGCTCTCGGGACAGGGGGAGCTATGGCTACACCTTC. Its translation is CASSSRDRGSYGYTF.

This clonotype was seen just once. This sequence joins TRBV5-1 and TRBJ2-3; no clear D. The V gene's germline CDR1 is SGHRS and CDR2 YFSETQ. V shed 1 base and J shed 0 bases, with 9 bases lying between them. The CDR3 spans 15 residues. The CDR3, as DNA: TGCGCCAGCAGCTTGCGTCCCGATAGCACAGATACGCAGTATTTT. As protein: CASSLRPDSTDTQYF.

This clonotype was detected only a few times. CDR3 nucleotide sequence: TGTGCCAGCAGTTACCAGCGAGGTGAAAGGGAGCAGTTCTTC. Protein: CASSYQRGEREQFF. V is TRBV12-3 or TRBV12-4 and J is TRBJ2-1; D is uncertain. This CDR3 is 14 amino acids long. Trimming pared 4 bases from V and 10 bases from J, leaving 17 bases between.

This chain joins TRBV4-3 and TRBJ2-3, with D perhaps matching TRBD1 (5 bases). Germline V gene data show CDR1 as LGHNA and CDR2 as YSLEER. The CDR3 covers 15 residues. The V end was cut by 3 bases, the J end by 4 bases, with 14 bases between. The CDR3 reads CASSQGPILADTQYF. DNA for the CDR3: TGCGCCAGCAGCCAGGGGCCTATCCTGGCAGATACGCAGTATTTT.

This clonotype was seen ten or more times. The rearrangement links TRBV7-2 to TRBJ2-3; 7 positions agree with TRBD2. Trimming at V came to 1 base and at J to 4 bases, leaving 2 bases not matched to a gene. Germline values: CDR1 SGHTA, CDR2 FQGNSA. This CDR3 contains 14 residues. The CDR3 here is CASSLERGSDTQYF. The CDR3 bases are TGTGCCAGCAGCTTAGAGCGGGGTTCAGATACGCAGTATTTT.

This clonotype showed up just a few times. The chain recombines TRBV11-2 with TRBJ2-1; D gene unclear. Germline V gene lookup returns CDR1 SGHAT and CDR2 FQNNGV. V dropped 5 bases and J dropped 7 bases, with 18 bases sitting between them. The CDR3 has 15 amino acids. As DNA, the CDR3 is TGTGCCAGCAGCCCCCGGTCGCCAATGGGGAATGAGCAGTTCTTC. This sequence encodes CASSPRSPMGNEQFF.

This clonotype has ten or more counts. The CDR3 DNA sequence: TGCGCCAGCAGCCCGGGACAGGGCAATGGCGAGCAGTACGTC. Translated, it gives CASSPGQGNGEQYV. The rearrangement links TRBV5-1 to TRBJ2-7, with TRBD1 identical over 9 bases. The ends lost 4 bases at V and 6 bases at J; junction bases unmatched: 8. Germline loops: CDR1 SGHRS, CDR2 YFSETQ. The CDR3 covers 14 residues.